The sample holds a few counts of the clone carrying this T cell receptor beta chain. Its antigen is as yet unknown. Incorporated into the TCR beta cDNA libraries were unique molecular identifiers, which served to reduce PCR and sequencing biases. MiXCR, applied by TCRdb to the PCR reads, yields one record per CDR3 protein. The data show some 890,000 distinct CDR3 sequences, roughly 50% seen once. Trimming cost V 0 bases and J 4 bases, with 9 bases left between them. The CDR3 is 14 residues long. Germline V gene lookup returns CDR1 SGHDT and CDR2 YYEEEE. The data are from a study of post-analysis software for immune sequencing data. At the level of the study: The study covered relapsing-remitting, secondary progressive and progressive-relapsing courses of multiple sclerosis.

Findings and limits, study-wide: In patients, about 5 TRBV segments were more frequent than in controls, with TRBV5-6, TRBV5-1 and TRBV20-1 among them. People with multiple sclerosis had a significantly lower normalized Chao1 diversity than controls did.

The clonotype was recovered from a girl under 18 with multiple sclerosis. Sequencing was performed on blood. The rearrangement links TRBV5-6 to TRBJ2-3; unclear D gene. The CDR3 loop is CASSLGGRADTQYF. In DNA, the CDR3 is TGTGCCAGCAGCTTGGGAGGTAGAGCAGATACGCAGTATTTT.